These 18 T cell receptor beta chains were sequenced from one sample in a study of CD8+CD57+ T cells in acquired aplastic anemia. CDR3 and TCR beta VDJ profiling relied on genomic DNA as the template. In TCRdb, the reads were re-called with MiXCR into one record per CDR3 protein. The sample holds around 180,000 distinct CDR3 sequences, 55% to 70% seen once. The sequenced material came from sorted CD4+, CD8+, or CD8+CD57+ T cells (not recorded which) from PBMCs. These receptors all come from a human donor in good health.

The chain couples TRBV7-9 to TRBJ1-4, with 7 bases identical to TRBD1. Germline values: CDR1 SEHNR, CDR2 FQNEAQ (reference sequence). After removal of 3 bases from V and 7 bases from J, the junction contained 11 bases not matched to a gene. The CDR3 covers 16 residues. CDR3 sequence reads: CASSFGAGTVAEKLFF. CDR3 nucleotide sequence: TGTGCCAGCAGCTTCGGGGCCGGGACAGTTGCTGAAAAACTGTTTTTT.

The chain recombines TRBV5-5 with TRBJ2-5, with TRBD1 matching 8 bases. This CDR3 spans 16 amino acids. J was trimmed by 2 bases and V by 4 bases; bases with no gene match: 10. Germline V gene sequence: CDR1 SGHKS, CDR2 YYEKEE (reference sequence). The CDR3 DNA reads TGTGCCAGCAGCCCCCTCCGCACAGGGGGACAAGAGACCCAGTACTTC. This gives the protein CASSPLRTGGQETQYF.

The V gene is TRBV7-9, the J gene TRBJ1-2; D gene uncertain. CDR3 length equals 15 residues. Looked up from germline, CDR1 is SEHNR and CDR2 is FQNEAQ (reference sequence). V was trimmed by 2 bases and J by 4 bases, leaving 14 bases between them. CDR3 bases: TGTGCCAGCAGCTTAACGGGTTTTAGAGGCTATGGCTACACCTTC. It codes for CASSLTGFRGYGYTF.

The rearrangement joins TRBV5-4 to TRBJ2-3; D gene unclear. The CDR3 is 16 residues long. V lost 4 bases and J 0 bases, leaving 15 bases between the germline ends. Germline values: CDR1 SGHNT, CDR2 YYREEE (reference sequence). CDR3 sequence: CASSTPGRMSTDTQYF. The DNA for the CDR3 is TGTGCCAGCAGCACCCCTGGGCGGATGAGCACAGATACGCAGTATTTT.

This chain uses TRBV24-1 with TRBJ1-1, with a tentative D call TRBD1 (6 bases). Germline V gene sequence: CDR1 KGHDR, CDR2 SFDVKD. This CDR3 region has 13 residues. Trimming removed 3 bases from V and 10 bases from J, with 14 bases in between. CDR3 bases: TGTGCCACCAGTGATAGAATTGGGACACGAGCTTTCTTT. It is translated as CATSDRIGTRAFF.

V gene TRBV25-1 combines with J gene TRBJ1-2, with D uncertain. The CDR3 runs to 19 residues. V was cut by 3 bases and J by 0 bases, with 23 bases left in between. Germline V gene data show CDR1 as MGHDK and CDR2 as SYGVNS. The CDR3 nucleotides are TGTGCCAGCAGTGATTCTGACACGGCCCCAGAAACGGCTAACTATGGCTACACCTTC. Protein sequence: CASSDSDTAPETANYGYTF.

This rearrangement joins TRBV6-1 to TRBJ2-1; 7 bases align to TRBD2. V trimming: 4 bases; J trimming: 3 bases; junction bases outside the gene matches: 9. The CDR3 has 16 residues. Per germline, CDR1 MNHNS and CDR2 SASEGT. CDR3 DNA: TGTGCCAGCAGTGTATATCTAGCGGAGGACTACAATGAGCAGTTCTTC. Translated: CASSVYLAEDYNEQFF.

The CDR3 sequence: CASNARAPEQFF. In DNA form, the CDR3 reads TGTGCCAGCAACGCTAGAGCGCCAGAGCAGTTCTTC. This chain links TRBV2 with TRBJ2-1; D remains unclear. V was shortened by 7 bases and J by 10 bases, with 14 bases between the two germline ends. This CDR3 has 12 residues. Per the germline V gene, CDR1 is SNHLY and CDR2 is FYNNEI.

This clonotype occurred many times. The chain couples TRBV12-3 or TRBV12-4 to TRBJ2-1; 13 bases fit TRBD2. This CDR3 is 18 amino acids long. Unmatched junction bases numbered 18, after V lost 9 bases and J lost 7 bases. CDR3 region: CASHDWAGRGLAGNEQFF. For the CDR3, the DNA is TGTGCCAGTCACGACTGGGCCGGTCGGGGACTAGCGGGAAATGAGCAGTTCTTC.

At least ten counts were recorded for this clonotype. The chain employs TRBV5-5 and TRBJ2-7; D perhaps matches TRBD1 (6 bases). The CDR3 runs to 11 residues. Germline-derived CDR1 and CDR2 are SGHKS and YYEKEE (reference sequence). Trimming stripped 5 bases from V and 7 bases from J, with 10 bases between. CDR3 DNA sequence: TGTGCCAGCAGTTTTGGACAGGAGCAGTACTTC. Amino acids: CASSFGQEQYF.

The chain combines TRBV28 with TRBJ2-7; D gene unclear. V was clipped by 4 bases and J by 9 bases, with 13 bases between them. The germline V gene has CDR1 MDHEN and CDR2 SYDVKM. There are 12 residues in the CDR3. CDR3 coding DNA: TGTGCCAGCAGTTCGCCCGGTCGAGGGCAGTACTTC. Translating it yields CASSSPGRGQYF. Combining the CDR3 with reference TRBV28 and TRBJ2-7 gives the whole variable domain DVKVTQSSRYLVKRTGEKVFLECVQDMDHENMFWYRQDPGLGLRLIYFSYDVKMKEKGDIPEGYSVSREKKERFSLILESASTNQTSMYLCASSSPGRGQYFGPGTRLTVT.

A note on this clonotype: The junction shows a germline mismatch at one end, possibly a read error. The chain carries TRBV5-6 and TRBJ2-7; 8 bases match TRBD2. The CDR3 loop spans 15 amino acids. Germline-derived CDR1 and CDR2 are SGHDT and YYEEEE. CDR3 region: CASSYSGRGAYDQYF. CDR3 DNA sequence: TGTGCCAGCAGCTACAGCGGGAGAGGCGCCTACGATCAGTACTTC.

The chain links TRBV10-2 to TRBJ2-2; possible D gene TRBD1, 5 bases. Germline V gene lookup returns CDR1 WSHSY and CDR2 SAAADI. V was cut by 9 bases and J by 1 base, with 18 bases left in between. The CDR3 totals 16 residues. The CDR3 protein is CASQLTGLKNTGELFF. CDR3 bases: TGCGCCAGTCAACTCACAGGTTTGAAGAACACCGGGGAGCTGTTTTTT.

Turning to this clonotype: The junction shows a germline mismatch at one end, possibly a read error. The chain recombines TRBV5-6 with TRBJ2-7; 9 nucleotides agree with TRBD1. Germline CDR1 and CDR2: SGHDT and YYEEEE. The CDR3 has 15 residues. The DNA of the CDR3 is TGTGCCAGCAGCTTGGGGGACAGGGCGGTCGGCGAGAAGTACTTC. Translation: CASSLGDRAVGEKYF.

This rearrangement joins TRBV7-9 to TRBJ1-1; a weak D match, TRBD1 (5 bases). This CDR3 region has 14 residues. The V gene lost 2 bases and the J gene lost 3 bases, with 10 bases spanning the gap. Germline CDR1 and CDR2: SEHNR and FQNEAQ (reference sequence). CDR3 protein: CASSLQGPDTEAFF. The CDR3 region has the DNA TGTGCCAGCAGCTTACAGGGACCTGACACTGAAGCTTTCTTT.

This chain joins TRBV5-6 and TRBJ2-3, with D perhaps TRBD1 (5 bases). CDR3 length equals 10 residues. Germline-derived CDR1 and CDR2 are SGHDT and YYEEEE. Trimming removed 6 bases at V and 11 bases at J, with 10 bases between. CDR3 nucleotides: TGTGCCAGCAAAGGGGATGAGCAGTATTTT. This translates into CASKGDEQYF.

J is TRBJ2-7 and V is TRBV7-2, with D uncertain. CDR1 is SGHTA and CDR2 is FQGNSA in the germline V gene. This CDR3 is 14 amino acids long. V gave up 3 bases and J gave up 4 bases, with 13 bases separating them. CDR3 residues: CASSFGPRSYEQYF. The DNA for the CDR3 is TGTGCCAGCAGCTTCGGTCCACGGTCGTACGAGCAGTACTTC. The whole variable domain, remainder taken from reference TRBV7-2 and TRBJ2-7, is GAGVSQSPSNKVTEKGKDVELRCDPISGHTALYWYRQSLGQGLEFLIYFQGNSAPDKSGLPSDRFSAERTGGSVSTLTIQRTQQEDSAVYLCASSFGPRSYEQYFGPGTRLTVT.

This chain links TRBV7-9 with TRBJ1-1; a weak D match, TRBD1 (5 bases). Germline V CDR1 and CDR2: SEHNR, FQNEAQ (reference sequence). Deletions cut 3 bases from V and 6 bases from J, with 8 bases between. This CDR3 has 12 residues. The CDR3 spells CASSFQGSEAFF. Written as DNA, the CDR3 is TGTGCCAGCAGCTTCCAGGGATCTGAAGCTTTCTTT.